This T cell receptor beta chain was sequenced for a study of T cell clonotyping in hematopoietic cell transplantation. Worth noting for this clone: What it recognizes is unknown.

TCRdb's copy holds only in-frame clones and misses some; the assay was immunoSEQ multiplex PCR. This table has 65,000 to 75,000 clones, around 94% appearing once. CDR1 and CDR2 from the germline V gene are SGHTA and FQGTGA. J gave up 5 bases and V 2 bases, and 4 bases lay outside the gene matches. The CDR3 totals 14 residues. General study results and limits: Without cell sorting, CD4 versus CD8 contributions remain unresolved. Recipient TCR diversity dropped after transplant; expanded clonotypes rose from day 30 to 180.

This clonotype was obtained from a man aged 50-59 years in good health. Some clones in this sample may be carry-over from other donors' samples. Sample: peripheral blood mononuclear cells. This rearrangement joins TRBV7-3 to TRBJ2-7; TRBD1 aligns across 9 bases. The CDR3 spells CASSLGGTGNEQYF. Written as DNA, the CDR3 is TGTGCCAGCAGCTTAGGGGGGACAGGGAACGAGCAGTACTTC. The entire variable domain, with the rest obtained from reference TRBV7-3 and TRBJ2-7, is as follows: GAGVSQTPSNKVTEKGKYVELRCDPISGHTALYWYRQSLGQGPEFLIYFQGTGAADDSGLPNDRFFAVRPEGSVSTLKIQRTERGDSAVYLCASSLGGTGNEQYFGPGTRLTVT.